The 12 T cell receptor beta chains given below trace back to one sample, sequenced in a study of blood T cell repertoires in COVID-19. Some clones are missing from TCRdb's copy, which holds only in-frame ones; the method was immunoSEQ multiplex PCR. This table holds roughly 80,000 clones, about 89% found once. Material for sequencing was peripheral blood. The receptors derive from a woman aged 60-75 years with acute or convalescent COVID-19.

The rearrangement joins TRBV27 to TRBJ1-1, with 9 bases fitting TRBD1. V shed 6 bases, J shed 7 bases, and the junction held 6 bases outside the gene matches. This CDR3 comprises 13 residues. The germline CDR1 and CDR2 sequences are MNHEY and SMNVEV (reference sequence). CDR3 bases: TGTGCCAGCAGACACGGACAGGGGTATGAAGCTTTCTTT. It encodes CASRHGQGYEAFF.

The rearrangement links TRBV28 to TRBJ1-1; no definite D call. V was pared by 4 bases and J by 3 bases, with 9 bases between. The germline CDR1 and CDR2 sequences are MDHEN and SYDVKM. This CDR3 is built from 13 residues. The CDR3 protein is CASSSPQYTEAFF. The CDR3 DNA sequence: TGTGCCAGCAGTTCACCTCAGTACACTGAAGCTTTCTTT. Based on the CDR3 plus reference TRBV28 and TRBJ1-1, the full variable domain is DVKVTQSSRYLVKRTGEKVFLECVQDMDHENMFWYRQDPGLGLRLIYFSYDVKMKEKGDIPEGYSVSREKKERFSLILESASTNQTSMYLCASSSPQYTEAFFGQGTRLTVV.

In DNA form, the CDR3 reads TGCGCCAGCAGCCAAGATTCCCCTGCTAGTTATGGGAATGAGCAGTTCTTC. Amino acid sequence: CASSQDSPASYGNEQFF. This sequence joins TRBV4-3 and TRBJ2-1; D remains unclear. Trimming left V 0 bases short and J 7 bases short, with 19 bases between. The CDR3 contains 17 residues. CDR1 LGHNA and CDR2 YSLEER come from the germline V gene.

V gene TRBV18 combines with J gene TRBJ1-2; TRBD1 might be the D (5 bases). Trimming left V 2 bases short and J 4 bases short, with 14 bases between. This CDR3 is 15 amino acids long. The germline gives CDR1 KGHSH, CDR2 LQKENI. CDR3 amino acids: CASSPSQGPGYGYTF. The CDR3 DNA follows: TGTGCCAGCTCACCATCCCAGGGCCCGGGCTATGGCTACACCTTC. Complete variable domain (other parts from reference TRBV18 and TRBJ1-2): NAGVMQNPRHLVRRRGQEARLRCSPMKGHSHVYWYRQLPEEGLKFMVYLQKENIIDESGMPKERFSAEFPKEGPSILRIQQVVRGDSAAYFCASSPSQGPGYGYTFGSGTRLTVV.

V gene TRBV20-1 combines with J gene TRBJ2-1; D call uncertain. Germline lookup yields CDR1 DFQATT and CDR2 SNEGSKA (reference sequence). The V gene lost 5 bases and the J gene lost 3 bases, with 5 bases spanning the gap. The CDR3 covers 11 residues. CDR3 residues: CSAPYYNEQFF. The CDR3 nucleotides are TGCAGTGCTCCCTACTACAATGAGCAGTTCTTC.

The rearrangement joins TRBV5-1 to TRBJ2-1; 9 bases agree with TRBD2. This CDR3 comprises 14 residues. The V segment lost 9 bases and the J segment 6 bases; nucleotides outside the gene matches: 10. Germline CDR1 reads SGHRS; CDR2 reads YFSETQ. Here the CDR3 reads CATRASGVANEQFF. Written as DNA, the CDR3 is TGCGCCACCCGGGCTAGCGGGGTTGCCAATGAGCAGTTCTTC.

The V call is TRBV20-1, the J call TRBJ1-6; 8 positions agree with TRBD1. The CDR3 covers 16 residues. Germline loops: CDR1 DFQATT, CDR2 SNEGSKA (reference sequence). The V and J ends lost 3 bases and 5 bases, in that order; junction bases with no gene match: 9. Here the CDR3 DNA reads TGCAGTGCTAGTGAATCTACAGGGGGGCATAATTCACCCCTCCACTTT. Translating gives CSASESTGGHNSPLHF.

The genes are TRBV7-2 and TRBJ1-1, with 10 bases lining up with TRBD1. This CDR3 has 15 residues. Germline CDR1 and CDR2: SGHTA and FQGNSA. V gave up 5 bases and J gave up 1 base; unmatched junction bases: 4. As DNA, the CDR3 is TGTGCCAGCAGCCCCCGACAGGGGGCGAACACTGAAGCTTTCTTT. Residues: CASSPRQGANTEAFF.

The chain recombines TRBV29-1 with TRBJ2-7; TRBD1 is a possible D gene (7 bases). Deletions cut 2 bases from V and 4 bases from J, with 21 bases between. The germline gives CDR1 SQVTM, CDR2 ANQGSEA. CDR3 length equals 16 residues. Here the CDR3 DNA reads TGCAGCGTTGAATACGGCCGCAGGGGGGCTCGGTACGAGCAGTACTTC. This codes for CSVEYGRRGARYEQYF.

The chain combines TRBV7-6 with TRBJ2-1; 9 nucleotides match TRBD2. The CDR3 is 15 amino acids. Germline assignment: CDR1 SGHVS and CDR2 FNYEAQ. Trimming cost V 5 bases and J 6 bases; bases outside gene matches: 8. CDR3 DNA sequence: TGTGCCAGCAGCCCTCTAGCGGGGCATGGCAATGAGCAGTTCTTC. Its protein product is CASSPLAGHGNEQFF.

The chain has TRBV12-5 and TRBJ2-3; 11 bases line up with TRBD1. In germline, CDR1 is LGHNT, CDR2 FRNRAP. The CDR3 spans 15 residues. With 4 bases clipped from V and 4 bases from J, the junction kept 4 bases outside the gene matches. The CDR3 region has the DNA TGTGCTAGTGGTTCGGGACAGGGGGAAGCAGATACGCAGTATTTT. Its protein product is CASGSGQGEADTQYF.

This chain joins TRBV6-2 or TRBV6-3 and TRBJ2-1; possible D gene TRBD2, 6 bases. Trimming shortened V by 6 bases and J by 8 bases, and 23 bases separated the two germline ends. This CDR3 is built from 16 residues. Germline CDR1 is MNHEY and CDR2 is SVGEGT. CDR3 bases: TGTGCCAGCAGCACGGGCGGGGCCCCCCCGTTCGATGAGCAGTTCTTC. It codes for CASSTGGAPPFDEQFF.